These 16 T cell receptor beta chains share one sample of origin, sequenced in a study of T cells expressing NK-cell markers. TCRdb reprocessed the 5' RACE reads and stores each CDR3 protein as one record, lacking DNA. Its clone listing holds about 380,000 distinct CDR3 sequences. Sequenced sample: blood T cells: a sorted CD56 or NKG2C T cell subset, CD4+ or CD8+ T cells, or bulk PBMC T cells (not recorded which). The receptors here all came from a man aged 18-75 years in good health.

The genes are TRBV16 and TRBJ2-2; TCRdb returns TRBD1, unconfirmable since there is no DNA. This CDR3 has 14 residues. Germline V gene data show CDR1 as KGHSY and CDR2 as FQNENV. The CDR3 sequence is CASTGTRNSGELFF. The full variable domain, in which reference TRBV16 and TRBJ2-2 provide the parts outside the CDR3, is GEEVAQTPKHLVRGEGQKAKLYCAPIKGHSYVFWYQQVLKNEFKFLISFQNENVFDETGMPKERFSAKCLPNSPCSLEIQATKLEDSAVYFCASTGTRNSGELFFGEGSRLTVL.

J is TRBJ2-1 and V is TRBV7-9. CDR3 size: 16 residues. Germline loops: CDR1 SEHNR, CDR2 FQNEAQ (reference sequence). The CDR3 is CASSKLALSSYNEQFF.

The chain carries TRBV7-9 and TRBJ2-7. Germline loops: CDR1 SEHNR, CDR2 FQNEAQ (reference sequence). The CDR3 extends over 13 amino acids. The CDR3 spells CASSLEHLAEQYF.

This sequence joins TRBV7-2 and TRBJ2-5; TCRdb calls TRBD1, which cannot be checked without DNA. The CDR3 consists of 15 residues. Per germline, CDR1 SGHTA and CDR2 FQGNSA. The CDR3 sequence: CASSLQGARMETQYF.

V is TRBV6-1 and J is TRBJ2-1; TCRdb gives TRBD2 as the D gene, but with no DNA this cannot be confirmed. This CDR3 is 15 amino acids long. The germline V gene encodes CDR1 MNHNS and CDR2 SASEGT. The CDR3 protein is CASSVRYGGDNEQFF.

The rearrangement links TRBV4-1 to TRBJ1-2; TCRdb reports TRBD1, a call that lacks DNA to check it against. CDR1 is MGHRA, CDR2 YSYEKL, per germline. This CDR3 spans 15 amino acids. The CDR3 loop is CASSEDRGLDYGYTF.

V gene TRBV12-3 or TRBV12-4 combines with J gene TRBJ1-1; TCRdb lists TRBD1, though no DNA is available to test this call. The CDR3 length is 14 residues. CDR3: CASTPGGRGGEAFF.

The V call is TRBV29-1, the J call TRBJ2-3; lacking DNA, the TRBD2 call made by TCRdb goes unchecked. The CDR3 spans 14 residues. Per germline, CDR1 SQVTM and CDR2 ANQGSEA. CDR3 residues: CSAEGGGAVDTQYF.

The rearrangement links TRBV28 to TRBJ2-7; TCRdb names TRBD2, which stays unverified in the absence of DNA. The CDR3 consists of 17 residues. CDR1 MDHEN and CDR2 SYDVKM come from the germline V gene. The chain's CDR3 is CASSLRLAGPYSYEQYF. Full variable domain (remainder filled in from reference TRBV28 and TRBJ2-7): DVKVTQSSRYLVKRTGEKVFLECVQDMDHENMFWYRQDPGLGLRLIYFSYDVKMKEKGDIPEGYSVSREKKERFSLILESASTNQTSMYLCASSLRLAGPYSYEQYFGPGTRLTVT.

This chain connects TRBV20-1 to TRBJ2-2; absent DNA, TCRdb's TRBD2 call cannot be checked. Germline values: CDR1 DFQATT, CDR2 SNEGSKA (reference sequence). This CDR3 has 16 residues. The CDR3 here is CSASTSGGLNTGELFF.

The CDR3 is CAISENRLASFNEQFF. The chain couples TRBV10-3 to TRBJ2-1. This CDR3 spans 16 amino acids. The germline V gene has CDR1 ENHRY and CDR2 SYGVKD.

The chain recombines TRBV7-8 with TRBJ1-1; TCRdb lists TRBD1, though no DNA is available to test this call. Germline CDR1 is SGHVS and CDR2 is FQNEAQ. The CDR3 totals 15 residues. The CDR3 is CASSPFGGGGTEAFF.

The chain links TRBV18 to TRBJ2-1. Germline CDR1 is KGHSH and CDR2 is LQKENI. There are 16 residues in the CDR3. This chain's CDR3 is CASSPPRQNLYNEQFF.

The J gene is TRBJ2-2, the V gene TRBV12-3 or TRBV12-4. The CDR3 loop spans 16 amino acids. CDR3 sequence reads: CASSLRSVDGTGELFF.

The chain carries TRBV12-5 and TRBJ2-1. The germline gives CDR1 LGHNT, CDR2 FRNRAP. CDR3 length equals 15 residues. The CDR3 sequence: CASGLGLASMNEQFF.

This rearrangement joins TRBV10-3 to TRBJ2-7; there is no DNA to check the TCRdb D call of TRBD1. This CDR3 spans 15 amino acids. Germline assignment: CDR1 ENHRY and CDR2 SYGVKD. This chain's CDR3 is CAISGSGVSSYEQYF.